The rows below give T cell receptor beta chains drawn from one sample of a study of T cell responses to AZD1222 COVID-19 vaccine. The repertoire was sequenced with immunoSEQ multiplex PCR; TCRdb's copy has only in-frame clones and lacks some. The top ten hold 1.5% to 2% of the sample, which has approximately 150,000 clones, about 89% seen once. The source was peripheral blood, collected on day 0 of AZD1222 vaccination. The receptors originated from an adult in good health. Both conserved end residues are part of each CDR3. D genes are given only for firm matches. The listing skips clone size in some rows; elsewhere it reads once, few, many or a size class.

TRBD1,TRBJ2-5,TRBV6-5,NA,CASRGQGVEETQYF,TGTGCCAGCCGGGGACAGGGGGTCGAAGAGACCCAGTACTTC
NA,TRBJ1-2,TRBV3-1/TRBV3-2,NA,CASSQGRGGYTF,TGTGCCAGCAGCCAGGGCCGGGGGGGCTACACCTTC
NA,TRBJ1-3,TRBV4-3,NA,CASSQEAGGVVNTIYF,TGCGCCAGCAGCCAAGAGGCGGGGGGGGTAGTAAACACCATATATTTT
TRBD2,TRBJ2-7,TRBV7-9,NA,CASSLALAGAPYEQYF,TGTGCCAGCAGCTTAGCCCTAGCGGGAGCCCCCTACGAGCAGTACTTC
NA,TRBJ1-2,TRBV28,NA,CASSSPGARGGYGYTF,TGTGCCAGCAGTTCGCCGGGAGCCAGAGGGGGTTATGGCTACACCTTC
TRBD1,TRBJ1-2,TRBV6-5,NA,CARRRDSVSGYTF,TGTGCCAGGAGACGGGACAGTGTATCAGGCTACACCTTC
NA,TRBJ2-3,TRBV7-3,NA,CASSLTAWGMDTQYF,TGTGCCAGCAGCTTAACGGCCTGGGGGATGGATACGCAGTATTTT
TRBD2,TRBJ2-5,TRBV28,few,CASSLRGTSGAKETQYF,TGTGCCAGCAGTTTACGAGGGACTAGCGGGGCCAAAGAGACCCAGTACTTC
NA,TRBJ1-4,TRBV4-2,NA,CASRRAEKLFF,TGTGCCTCACGACGGGCTGAAAAACTGTTTTTT
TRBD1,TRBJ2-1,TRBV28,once,CASSGTGGLRANEQFF,TGTGCCAGCAGTGGGACAGGGGGCCTTCGGGCCAATGAGCAGTTCTTC
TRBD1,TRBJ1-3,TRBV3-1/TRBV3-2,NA,CASSQATGNGGNTIYF,TGTGCCAGCAGCCAAGCGACAGGGAACGGGGGAAACACCATATATTTT
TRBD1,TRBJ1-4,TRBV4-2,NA,CASSQIDRGSREKLFF,TGTGCCAGCAGCCAAATCGACAGGGGTTCGCGTGAAAAACTGTTTTTT
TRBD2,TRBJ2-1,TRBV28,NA,CASSSGAVGLAGGEQFF,TGTGCCAGCAGTTCAGGGGCCGTGGGACTAGCGGGAGGTGAGCAGTTCTTC
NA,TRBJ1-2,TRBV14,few,CASSQATRGYTF,TGTGCCAGCAGCCAAGCAACCCGGGGCTACACCTTC
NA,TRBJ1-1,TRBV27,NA,CASSSSHRAGSTEAFF,TGTGCCAGCAGTTCAAGCCACAGGGCTGGGAGCACTGAAGCTTTCTTT
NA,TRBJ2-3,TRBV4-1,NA,CASSQVWPGVPDTQYF,TGCGCCAGCAGCCAAGTTTGGCCTGGGGTCCCAGATACGCAGTATTTT
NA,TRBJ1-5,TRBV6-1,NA,CASSENRGQHF,TGTGCCAGCAGTGAAAATAGGGGCCAGCATTTT
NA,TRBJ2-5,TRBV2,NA,CASSDPFSGDGETQYF,TGTGCCAGCAGTGATCCCTTTTCAGGGGATGGAGAGACCCAGTACTTC
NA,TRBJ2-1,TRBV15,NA,CATSRRMFFRGGDEQFF,TGTGCCACCAGCCGGAGGATGTTTTTCCGGGGTGGCGATGAGCAGTTCTTC
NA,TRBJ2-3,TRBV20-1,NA,CSASWGSGTDTQYF,TGCAGTGCTAGTTGGGGGAGTGGCACAGATACGCAGTATTTT
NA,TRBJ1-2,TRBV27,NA,CASTRLGGGGYTF,TGTGCCAGCACCCGATTGGGGGGCGGTGGCTACACCTTC
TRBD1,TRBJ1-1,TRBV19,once,CASSLTGAVKTEAFF,TGTGCCAGTAGTTTGACAGGGGCGGTAAAGACTGAAGCTTTCTTT